Listed here are 12 T cell receptor beta chains from one sample, sequenced in a study of cytomegalovirus exposure and HLA in healthy donors. Amplification used 60 Vbeta primers and 13 Jbeta primers. The repertoire was sequenced with immunoSEQ multiplex PCR; TCRdb's copy has only in-frame clones and lacks some. This listing includes about 40,000 clones. Sequencing was carried out using PBMCs. All receptors come from a man between 40 and 49 years old in good health and CMV-seropositive.

This chain uses TRBV5-1 with TRBJ2-3; D remains unclear. In germline, CDR1 is SGHRS, CDR2 YFSETQ. Trimming took 1 base from V and 0 from J, leaving 9 bases between them. The CDR3 spans 15 residues. CDR3 residues: CASSLRSVSTDTQYF. The CDR3 bases are TGCGCCAGCAGCTTGAGGAGTGTGAGCACAGATACGCAGTATTTT.

The chain recombines TRBV27 with TRBJ2-1; 8 positions match TRBD2. Trimming took 6 bases from V and 8 from J; bases not matched to a gene: 6. Germline-derived CDR1 and CDR2 are MNHEY and SMNVEV (reference sequence). The CDR3 is 13 amino acids. This CDR3 is CASSRSGNYEQFF. CDR3 nucleotide sequence: TGTGCCAGCAGCCGTAGCGGGAACTATGAGCAGTTCTTC.

The J gene is TRBJ2-3, the V gene TRBV7-8; D is possibly TRBD2 (5 bases). V lost 5 bases, J lost 2 bases, and 11 bases lay in between. Per germline, CDR1 SGHVS and CDR2 FQNEAQ. The CDR3 extends over 14 amino acids. The CDR3, as DNA: TGTGCCAGCAGCGGACTTGGATACACAGATACGCAGTATTTT. This translates into CASSGLGYTDTQYF.

The genes are TRBV4-2 and TRBJ2-2; D possibly corresponds to TRBD2 (6 bases). Trimming stripped 8 bases from V and 7 bases from J, with 11 bases between. CDR3 length: 12 residues. CDR1 and CDR2 (germline): LGHNA, YNFKEQ. The CDR3 coding sequence is TGTGCCAGCGACGCGGGGATCGGGGAGCTGTTTTTT. This codes for CASDAGIGELFF.

The V call is TRBV19, the J call TRBJ1-2; D unresolved. The CDR3 is 13 residues long. Between the trimmed V and J ends, which lost 3 bases and 6 bases, there was a span of 11 bases. CDR1 and CDR2 (germline): LNHDA, SQIVND (reference sequence). The CDR3 here is CASSMWAENGYTF. The CDR3 DNA is TGTGCCAGTAGTATGTGGGCCGAGAATGGCTACACCTTC.

V gene TRBV5-1 combines with J gene TRBJ1-2; D is possibly TRBD1 (5 bases). CDR3 size: 14 residues. The germline V and J ends were trimmed by 5 bases and 3 bases, with 14 bases remaining between them. CDR1 SGHRS and CDR2 YFSETQ come from the germline V gene. CDR3 loop: CASRQGTSDYGYTF. The CDR3 DNA follows: TGCGCCAGCAGGCAGGGTACTTCAGACTATGGCTACACCTTC.

The chain employs TRBV9 and TRBJ2-5, with 10 bases fitting TRBD2. The end of the DNA aligns better with TRBJ2-7, so the J call may be wrong. CDR1 is SGDLS and CDR2 is YYNGEE in the germline V gene. The CDR3 is made up of 16 amino acids. The CDR3 nucleotides are TGTGCCAGCAGCGCCCGGGGGGCTAGCGGGAGCTACGAGCAGTACTTC. Encoded protein: CASSARGASGSYEQYF.

The gene calls are TRBV27 and TRBJ2-1, with TRBD2 identical over 10 bases. CDR3 length: 16 amino acids. V lost 5 bases, J lost 7 bases, and 11 bases stayed unmatched. Per the germline V gene, CDR1 is MNHEY and CDR2 is SMNVEV (reference sequence). The chain's CDR3 is CASSPLLAGAANEQFF. The CDR3 DNA reads as TGTGCCAGCAGTCCCCTGCTAGCGGGAGCCGCGAATGAGCAGTTCTTC.

The chain's CDR3 is CASGGLSGANVLTF. The CDR3 bases are TGTGCCAGCGGGGGCCTCTCGGGGGCCAACGTCCTGACTTTC. The genes are TRBV28 and TRBJ2-6, with TRBD1 as a possible D gene (6 bases). CDR1 and CDR2 (germline): MDHEN, SYDVKM. The CDR3 extends over 14 amino acids. The germline V and J ends were trimmed by 8 bases and 4 bases, with 12 bases remaining between them.

V and J are TRBV29-1 and TRBJ2-7; 8 bases fit TRBD2. Germline lookup yields CDR1 SQVTM and CDR2 ANQGSEA. This CDR3 has 23 residues. V shed 5 bases, J shed 1 base, and the junction held 34 bases outside the gene matches. CDR3 in DNA: TGCAGCGTTTCGGCGGGTCCGGGGGGATACCAGGGTGATGGTCCGGGAGGGTCCTACGAGCAGTACTTC. This codes for CSVSAGPGGYQGDGPGGSYEQYF.

J is TRBJ2-2 and V is TRBV27, with TRBD1 matching over 12 bases. Germline CDR1 MNHEY, CDR2 SMNVEV (reference sequence). The CDR3 runs 12 residues. CDR3 nucleotide sequence: TGTCGGGACAGGGGGCGCGCCGGGGAGCTGTTTTTT. Protein: CRDRGRAGELFF.

In the case of this clone: A read error may produce the germline difference seen at one junction end. The sample holds other DNA sequences that translate to the same CDR3. CDR3 in amino acids: CASSYTDRVNTEAFF. The CDR3 nucleotides are TGTGCCAGCAGTTACACAGACAGAGTTAACACTGAAGCCTTCTTT. V usage is TRBV6-6 and J usage is TRBJ1-1, with a possible D match to TRBD1 (5 bases). Per germline, CDR1 MNHNY and CDR2 SVGAGI (reference sequence). The CDR3 has 15 residues.